This entry describes one TCR beta chain. Trimming at V came to 4 bases and at J to 2 bases, leaving 5 bases not matched to a gene. The CDR3 has 16 residues. Germline V gene sequence: CDR1 SGHTA, CDR2 FQGTGA. The data derive from a study of blood T cell repertoires in COVID-19. Across the whole study: Sites across the United States, Italy and Spain contributed samples from acute and convalescent COVID-19. In each case, the material was cDNA or gDNA derived from T cells, B-cell-depleted T cells, or PBMCs.

Original data processing: By means of reference gene primer amplification, nucleated cell counts were estimated. Profiled with immunoSEQ multiplex PCR; TCRdb holds only in-frame clones, not every one. The DNA gave D and trimming, while V, J and clone size come from that table. The sample comprises 100,000 or so clones, approximately 84% of which are singletons, and 8.5% to 10% rests with the top ten. Sequencing was done on a sample of peripheral blood. This TCR came from a man aged 35-49 years with active or convalescent COVID-19. This chain joins TRBV7-3 and TRBJ2-2, with 9 bases that match TRBD2. The CDR3 protein is CASSSRGGVNTGELFF. The CDR3 bases are TGTGCCAGCAGCTCACGCGGGGGGGTAAACACCGGGGAGCTGTTTTTT. The entire variable domain, with the rest obtained from reference TRBV7-3 and TRBJ2-2, is as follows: GAGVSQTPSNKVTEKGKYVELRCDPISGHTALYWYRQSLGQGPEFLIYFQGTGAADDSGLPNDRFFAVRPEGSVSTLKIQRTERGDSAVYLCASSSRGGVNTGELFFGEGSRLTVL.